A selection of T cell receptor beta chains follows, all from one sample in a study of identical twins. MiXCR, applied by TCRdb to the 5' RACE reads, yields one record per CDR3 protein. Here the sample spans just under 650,000 distinct CDR3 sequences, roughly 7.1% being singletons. The same data also contributed to another study, on yellow fever vaccine responses in identical twins.

Specimen: PBMCs. These receptors came from a woman between 18 and 30 years old in good health. CDR3s include the opening cysteine and the closing phenylalanine or tryptophan. Each record gives: J gene, V gene, CDR3 length, CDR3 protein.

>TRBJ2-1|TRBV6-1|15
CASSPTGMSYNEQFF
>TRBJ2-7|TRBV12-5|13
CASGLVGSYEQYF
>TRBJ2-5|TRBV12-3/TRBV12-4|14
CASSRPNDLETQYF
>TRBJ1-5|TRBV12-5|13
CASGAGISQPQHF
>TRBJ2-5|TRBV24-1|14
CATSETGRVGTQYF
>TRBJ1-6|TRBV6-1|14
CASSEQGAYSPLHF
>TRBJ2-1|TRBV7-7|15
CASSSTGTGIDEQFF
>TRBJ2-1|TRBV28|14
CASSRGGNYNEQFF
>TRBJ1-1|TRBV29-1|12
CSAGQVHTEAFF
>TRBJ1-5|TRBV28|20
CASRTQYRDRGHRSNQPQHF
>TRBJ2-7|TRBV3-1|16
CASSRPRLAGEYEQYF
>TRBJ1-3|TRBV6-1|14
CASSKGQARNTIYF
>TRBJ2-3|TRBV11-3|16
CASSFGFAGEADTQYF
>TRBJ2-5|TRBV28|14
CASRLQGAAETQYF
>TRBJ2-1|TRBV5-1|14
CASSFGGVLGEQFF
>TRBJ2-7|TRBV18|15
CASSPPSGRADEQYF
>TRBJ2-3|TRBV3-1|15
CASSRQSGAGNTQYF
>TRBJ2-4|TRBV3-1|15
CASSQRDRGVHIQYF
>TRBJ2-1|TRBV27|16
CASSSSGGIHYNEQFF
>TRBJ2-7|TRBV3-1|16
CASSHYAATRTYEQYF
>TRBJ2-1|TRBV5-1|12
CASSSWGSEQFF
>TRBJ2-7|TRBV28|14
CASLPGQFSYEQYF
>TRBJ2-7|TRBV12-3/TRBV12-4|14
CASSTGTSGYEQYF
>TRBJ1-2|TRBV6-1|16
CASSEPVGRPTYGYTF
>TRBJ2-1|TRBV12-5|14
CASGLARQYNEQFF
>TRBJ2-5|TRBV2|12
CASAHSLETQYF
>TRBJ1-6|TRBV12-3/TRBV12-4|15
CASRGRSSYNSPLHF
>TRBJ1-5|TRBV5-1|15
CASSWGGAQNQPQHF
>TRBJ2-3|TRBV15|16
CATSRAGAGGTDTQYF
>TRBJ1-1|TRBV4-2|15
CASSQGGTGGTEAFF
>TRBJ2-5|TRBV24-1|18
CATSDPRQGDTPRETQYF
>TRBJ1-1|TRBV11-2|15
CASSLLSASGTEAFF
>TRBJ2-5|TRBV7-2|17
CASSFRGQGRSQETQYF
>TRBJ2-1|TRBV20-1|14
CSARGGLAGAEQFF
>TRBJ2-3|TRBV7-6|16
CASSPPVAESTDTQYF
>TRBJ2-3|TRBV7-3|15
CASSYGDRVIDTQYF
>TRBJ2-1|TRBV2|14
CASSEGFSYNEQFF
>TRBJ2-3|TRBV10-1|13
CASSERFADTQYF
>TRBJ1-1|TRBV29-1|12
CSIGQGNTEAFF
>TRBJ2-3|TRBV25-1|12
CASSGLLDTQYF
>TRBJ2-3|TRBV10-3|17
CAISDGTSGPSTDTQYF
>TRBJ2-3|TRBV12-3/TRBV12-4|16
CASSLRAGPSTDTQYF
>TRBJ2-3|TRBV21-1|18
CASSKDPREDAHSDTQYF
>TRBJ2-4|TRBV28|16
CASSNSIVFGKNIQYF
>TRBJ2-7|TRBV12-3/TRBV12-4|14
CASRPRTDSYEQYF
>TRBJ2-1|TRBV5-1|15
CASSWELAAGDEQFF
>TRBJ2-6|TRBV18|18
CASSVTGTGSSGANVLTF
>TRBJ2-2|TRBV3-1|14
CASSQERRTGELFF
>TRBJ2-3|TRBV28|15
CASRKAGGPPDTQYF
>TRBJ2-1|TRBV12-3/TRBV12-4|15
CASSPGQRKVSEQFF
>TRBJ2-3|TRBV28|13
CASSPGEADTQYF
>TRBJ1-2|TRBV5-6|11
CASDSGYGYTF
>TRBJ1-1|TRBV6-1|14
CASSEWGLSSEAFF
>TRBJ2-2|TRBV9|16
CASSVAETGVIGELFF
>TRBJ2-7|TRBV20-1|15
CSASGLVNSSYEQYF
>TRBJ2-7|TRBV6-2/TRBV6-3|13
CASRAGQGGEQYF
>TRBJ2-1|TRBV9|16
CASSAPDTPTGNEQFF
>TRBJ2-1|TRBV12-3/TRBV12-4|17
CASSWPGRATSYNEQFF